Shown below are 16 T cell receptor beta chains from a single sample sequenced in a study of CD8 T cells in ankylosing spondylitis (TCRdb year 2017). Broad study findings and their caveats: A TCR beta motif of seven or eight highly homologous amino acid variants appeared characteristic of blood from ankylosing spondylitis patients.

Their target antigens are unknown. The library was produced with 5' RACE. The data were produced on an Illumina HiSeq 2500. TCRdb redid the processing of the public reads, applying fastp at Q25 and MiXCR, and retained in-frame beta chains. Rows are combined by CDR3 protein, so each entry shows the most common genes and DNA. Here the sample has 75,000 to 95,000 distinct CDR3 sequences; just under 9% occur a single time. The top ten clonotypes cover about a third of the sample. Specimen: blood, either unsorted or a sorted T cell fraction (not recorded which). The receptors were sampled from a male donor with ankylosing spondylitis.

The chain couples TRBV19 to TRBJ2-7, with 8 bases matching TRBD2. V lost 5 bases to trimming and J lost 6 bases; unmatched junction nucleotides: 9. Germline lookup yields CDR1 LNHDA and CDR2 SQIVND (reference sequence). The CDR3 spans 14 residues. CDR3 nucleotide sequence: TGTGCCAGTAGTTACCTAGCGGGTCTGTCCGAGCAGTACTTC. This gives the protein CASSYLAGLSEQYF.

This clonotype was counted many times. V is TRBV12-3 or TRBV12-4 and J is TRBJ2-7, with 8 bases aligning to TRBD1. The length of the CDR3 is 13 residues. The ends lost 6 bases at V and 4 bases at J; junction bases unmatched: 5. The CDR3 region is CASSFGTGYEQYF. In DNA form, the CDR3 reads TGTGCCAGCAGCTTCGGGACAGGTTACGAGCAGTACTTC.

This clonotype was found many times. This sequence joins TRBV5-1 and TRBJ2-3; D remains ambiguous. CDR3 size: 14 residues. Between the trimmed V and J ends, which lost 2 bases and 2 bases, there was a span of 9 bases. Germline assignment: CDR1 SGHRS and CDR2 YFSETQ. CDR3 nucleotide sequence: TGCGCCAGCAGCTTTTACTTACTCACAGATACGCAGTATTTT. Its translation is CASSFYLLTDTQYF.

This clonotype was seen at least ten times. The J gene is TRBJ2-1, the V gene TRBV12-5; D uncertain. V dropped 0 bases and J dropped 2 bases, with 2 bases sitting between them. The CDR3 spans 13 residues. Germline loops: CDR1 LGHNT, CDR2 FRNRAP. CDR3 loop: CASGLVAYNEQFF. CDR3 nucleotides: TGTGCTAGTGGTTTGGTAGCCTACAATGAGCAGTTCTTC. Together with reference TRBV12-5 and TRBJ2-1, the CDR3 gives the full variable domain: DARVTQTPRHKVTEMGQEVTMRCQPILGHNTVFWYRQTMMQGLELLAYFRNRAPLDDSGMPKDRFSAEMPDATLATLKIQPSEPRDSAVYFCASGLVAYNEQFFGPGTRLTVL.

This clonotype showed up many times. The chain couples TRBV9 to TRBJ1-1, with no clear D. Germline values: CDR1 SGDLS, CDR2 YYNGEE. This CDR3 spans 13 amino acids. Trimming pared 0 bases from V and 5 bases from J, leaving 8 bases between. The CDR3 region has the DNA TGTGCCAGCAGCGTAGGCGCGGGGACTGAAGCTTTCTTT. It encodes CASSVGAGTEAFF.

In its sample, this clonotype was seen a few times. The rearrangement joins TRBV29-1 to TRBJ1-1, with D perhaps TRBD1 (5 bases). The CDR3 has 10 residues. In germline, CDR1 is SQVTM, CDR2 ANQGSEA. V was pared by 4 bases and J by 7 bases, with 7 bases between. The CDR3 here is CSVVGHEAFF. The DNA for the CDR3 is TGCAGCGTTGTAGGACATGAAGCTTTCTTT. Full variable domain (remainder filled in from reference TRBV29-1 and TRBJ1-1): SAVISQKPSRDICQRGTSLTIQCQVDSQVTMMFWYRQQPGQSLTLIATANQGSEATYESGFVIDKFPISRPNLTFSTLTVSNMSPEDSSIYLCSVVGHEAFFGQGTRLTVV.

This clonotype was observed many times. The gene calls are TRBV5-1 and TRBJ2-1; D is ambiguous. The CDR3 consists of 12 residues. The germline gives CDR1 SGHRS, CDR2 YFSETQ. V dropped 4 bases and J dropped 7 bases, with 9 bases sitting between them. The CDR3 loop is CASSIDGNEQFF. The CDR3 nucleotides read TGCGCCAGCAGCATCGACGGGAATGAGCAGTTCTTC.

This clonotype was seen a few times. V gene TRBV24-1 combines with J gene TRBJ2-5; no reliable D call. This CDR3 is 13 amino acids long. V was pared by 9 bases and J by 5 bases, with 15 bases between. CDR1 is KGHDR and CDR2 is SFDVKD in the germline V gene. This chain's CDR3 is CATGHSSRETQYF. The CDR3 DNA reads TGTGCCACCGGGCACAGTAGCCGGGAGACCCAGTACTTC.

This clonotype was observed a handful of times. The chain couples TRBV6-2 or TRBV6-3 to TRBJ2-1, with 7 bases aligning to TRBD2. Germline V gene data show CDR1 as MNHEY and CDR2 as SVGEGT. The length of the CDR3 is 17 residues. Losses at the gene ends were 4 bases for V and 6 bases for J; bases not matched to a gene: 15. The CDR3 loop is CASSWETSSTQGNEQFF. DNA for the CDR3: TGTGCCAGCAGTTGGGAGACTAGCTCAACCCAGGGCAATGAGCAGTTCTTC.

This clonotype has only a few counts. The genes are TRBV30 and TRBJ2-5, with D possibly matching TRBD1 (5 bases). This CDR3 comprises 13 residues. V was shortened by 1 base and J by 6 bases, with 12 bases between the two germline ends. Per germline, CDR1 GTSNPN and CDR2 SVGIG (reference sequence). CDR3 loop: CAWSGQDTKTQYF. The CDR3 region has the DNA TGTGCCTGGAGTGGGCAGGACACCAAGACCCAGTACTTC.

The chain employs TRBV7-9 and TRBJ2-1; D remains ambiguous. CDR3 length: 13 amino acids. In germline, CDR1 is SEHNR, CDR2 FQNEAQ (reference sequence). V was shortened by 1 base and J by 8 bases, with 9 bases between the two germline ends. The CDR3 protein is CASSLGPWDEQFF. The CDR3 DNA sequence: TGTGCCAGCAGCTTAGGGCCCTGGGATGAGCAGTTCTTC.

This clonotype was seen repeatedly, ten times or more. CDR3 region: CASRQKDNEQFF. The CDR3 DNA sequence: TGTGCCAGCCGACAGAAGGACAATGAGCAGTTCTTC. J is TRBJ2-1 and V is TRBV2, with D maybe TRBD1 (5 bases). This CDR3 region has 12 residues. Per the germline V gene, CDR1 is SNHLY and CDR2 is FYNNEI. V was trimmed by 8 bases and J by 5 bases, leaving 10 bases between them.

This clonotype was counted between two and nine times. In DNA, the CDR3 is TGTGCCAGCAGCGGGGACTTAGCGGACGAGCAGTTCTTC. As protein: CASSGDLADEQFF. J is TRBJ2-1 and V is TRBV9; D perhaps matches TRBD2 (6 bases). In germline, CDR1 is SGDLS, CDR2 YYNGEE. V was shortened by 3 bases and J by 10 bases, with 14 bases between the two germline ends. The CDR3 totals 13 residues.

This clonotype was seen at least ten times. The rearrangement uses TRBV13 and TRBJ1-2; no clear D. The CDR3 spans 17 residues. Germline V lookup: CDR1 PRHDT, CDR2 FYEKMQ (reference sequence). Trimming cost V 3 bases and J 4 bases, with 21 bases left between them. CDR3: CASSLWAPRAPGYGYTF. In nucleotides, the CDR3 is TGTGCCAGCAGCTTGTGGGCCCCAAGGGCCCCTGGCTATGGCTACACCTTC.

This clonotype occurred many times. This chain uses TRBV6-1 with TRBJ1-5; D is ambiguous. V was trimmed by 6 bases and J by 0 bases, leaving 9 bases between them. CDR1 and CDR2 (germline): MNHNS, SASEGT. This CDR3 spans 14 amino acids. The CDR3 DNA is TGTGCCAGCAGCTGGCCAGGTAGCAATCAGCCCCAGCATTTT. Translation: CASSWPGSNQPQHF.

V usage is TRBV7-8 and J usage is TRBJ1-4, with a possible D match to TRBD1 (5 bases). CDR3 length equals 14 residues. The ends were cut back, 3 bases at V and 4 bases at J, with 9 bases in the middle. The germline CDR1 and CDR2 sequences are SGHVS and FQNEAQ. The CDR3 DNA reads TGTGCCAGCAGCTTCCCAGACAGTAATGAAAAACTGTTTTTT. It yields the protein CASSFPDSNEKLFF.